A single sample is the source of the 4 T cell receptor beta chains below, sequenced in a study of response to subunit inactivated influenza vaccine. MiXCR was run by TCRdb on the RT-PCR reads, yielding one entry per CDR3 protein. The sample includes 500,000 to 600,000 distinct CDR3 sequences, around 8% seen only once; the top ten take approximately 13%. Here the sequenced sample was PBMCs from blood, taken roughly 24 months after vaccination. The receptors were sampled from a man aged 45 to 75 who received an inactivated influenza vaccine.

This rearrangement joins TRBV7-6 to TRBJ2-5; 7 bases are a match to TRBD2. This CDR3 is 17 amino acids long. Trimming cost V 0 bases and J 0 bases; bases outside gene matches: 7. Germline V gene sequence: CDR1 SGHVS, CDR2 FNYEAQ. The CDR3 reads CASSLAGLAVNQETQYF. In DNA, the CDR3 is TGTGCCAGCAGCTTAGCGGGGCTAGCGGTCAACCAAGAGACCCAGTACTTC.

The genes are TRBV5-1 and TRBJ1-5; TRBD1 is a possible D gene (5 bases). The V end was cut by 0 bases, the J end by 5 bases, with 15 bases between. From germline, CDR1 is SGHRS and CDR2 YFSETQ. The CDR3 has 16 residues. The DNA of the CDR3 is TGCGCCAGCAGCTTGGGTCGGGACGCAGGAGATCAGCCCCAGCATTTT. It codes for CASSLGRDAGDQPQHF.

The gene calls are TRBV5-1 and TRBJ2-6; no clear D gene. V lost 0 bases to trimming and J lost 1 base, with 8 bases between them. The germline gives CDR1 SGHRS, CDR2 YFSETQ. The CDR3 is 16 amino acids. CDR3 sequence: CASSLVSGSGANVLTF. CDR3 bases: TGCGCCAGCAGCTTGGTCTCCGGTTCTGGGGCCAACGTCCTGACTTTC.

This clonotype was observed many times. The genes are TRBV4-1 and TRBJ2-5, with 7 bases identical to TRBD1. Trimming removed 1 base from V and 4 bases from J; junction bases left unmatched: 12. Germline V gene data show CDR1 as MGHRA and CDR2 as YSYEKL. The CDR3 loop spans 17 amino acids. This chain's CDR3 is CASSQGVYNRGLETQYF. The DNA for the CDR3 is TGCGCCAGCAGCCAAGGGGTTTACAACAGGGGTTTAGAGACCCAGTACTTC.